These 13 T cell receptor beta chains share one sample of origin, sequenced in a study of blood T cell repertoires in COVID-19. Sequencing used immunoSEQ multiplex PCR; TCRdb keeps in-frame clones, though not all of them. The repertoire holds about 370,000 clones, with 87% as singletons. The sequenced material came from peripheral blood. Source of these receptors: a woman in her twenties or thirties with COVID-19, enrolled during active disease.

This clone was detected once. DNA for the CDR3: TGTGCCAGCAGCTTGGAGGGGAAAGCAGATACGCAGTATTTT. The encoded protein is CASSLEGKADTQYF. The chain uses TRBV5-4 and TRBJ2-3; weak D call: TRBD1 (5 bases). The CDR3 runs 14 residues. Germline values: CDR1 SGHNT, CDR2 YYREEE (reference sequence). The germline V and J ends were trimmed by 0 bases and 4 bases, with 9 bases remaining between them.

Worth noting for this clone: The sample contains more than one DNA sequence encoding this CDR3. The CDR3 coding sequence is TGTGCCAGCAGAGTACAGGGGGCGAGCTACGAGCAGTACTTC. It yields the protein CASRVQGASYEQYF. The V and J genes are TRBV2 and TRBJ2-7; 9 bases match TRBD1. This CDR3 has 14 amino acids. The V and J ends lost 6 bases and 3 bases, in that order; junction bases with no gene match: 6. Germline assignment: CDR1 SNHLY and CDR2 FYNNEI. Variable domain in full (rest from reference TRBV2 and TRBJ2-7): EPEVTQTPSHQVTQMGQEVILRCVPISNHLYFYWYRQILGQKVEFLVSFYNNEISEKSEIFDDQFSVERPDGSNFTLKIRSTKLEDSAMYFCASRVQGASYEQYFGPGTRLTVT.

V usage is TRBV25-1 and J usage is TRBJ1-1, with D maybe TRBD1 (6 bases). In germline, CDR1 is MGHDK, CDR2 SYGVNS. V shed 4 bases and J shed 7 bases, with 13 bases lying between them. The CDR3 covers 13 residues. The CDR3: CASSVQGLGEAFF. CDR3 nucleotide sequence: TGTGCCAGCAGTGTTCAGGGGCTAGGTGAAGCTTTCTTT.

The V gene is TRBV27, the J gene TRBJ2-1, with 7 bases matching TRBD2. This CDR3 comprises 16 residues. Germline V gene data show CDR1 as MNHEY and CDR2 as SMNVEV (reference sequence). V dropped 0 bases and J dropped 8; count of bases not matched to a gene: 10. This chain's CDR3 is CASSLSLSGITHEQFF. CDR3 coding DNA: TGTGCCAGCAGTTTATCGTTGAGCGGGATTACTCATGAGCAGTTCTTC.

The chain's CDR3 is CASTGFDEQFF. CDR3 in DNA: TGTGCCAGCACAGGATTCGATGAGCAGTTCTTC. This chain links TRBV28 with TRBJ2-1, with D uncertain. The ends were cut back, 7 bases at V and 8 bases at J, with 9 bases in the middle. In germline, CDR1 is MDHEN, CDR2 SYDVKM. The CDR3 extends over 11 amino acids.

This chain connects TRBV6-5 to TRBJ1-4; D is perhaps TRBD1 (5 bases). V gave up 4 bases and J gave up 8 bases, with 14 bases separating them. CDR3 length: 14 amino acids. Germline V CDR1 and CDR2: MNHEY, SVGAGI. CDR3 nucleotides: TGTGCCAGCAGTTTCGGACATCCGAGGGAAAAACTGTTTTTT. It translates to CASSFGHPREKLFF.

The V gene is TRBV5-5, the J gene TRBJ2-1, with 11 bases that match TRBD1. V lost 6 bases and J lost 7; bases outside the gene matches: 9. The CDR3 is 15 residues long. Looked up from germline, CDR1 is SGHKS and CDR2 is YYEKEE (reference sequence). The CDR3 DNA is TGTGCCAGCAATGCCGGGACAGGGGGAGAAAATGAGCAGTTCTTC. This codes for CASNAGTGGENEQFF.

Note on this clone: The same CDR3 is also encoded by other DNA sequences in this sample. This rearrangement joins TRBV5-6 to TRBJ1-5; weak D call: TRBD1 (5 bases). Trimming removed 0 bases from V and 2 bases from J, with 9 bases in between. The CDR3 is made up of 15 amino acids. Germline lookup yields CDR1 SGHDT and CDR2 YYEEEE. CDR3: CASSLVGAGNQPQHF. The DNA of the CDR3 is TGTGCCAGCAGCTTGGTAGGGGCGGGCAATCAGCCCCAGCATTTT.

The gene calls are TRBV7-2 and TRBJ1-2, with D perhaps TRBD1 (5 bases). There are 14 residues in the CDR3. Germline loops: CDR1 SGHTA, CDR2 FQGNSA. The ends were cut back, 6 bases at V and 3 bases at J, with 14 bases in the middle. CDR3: CASRFGGFDYGYTF. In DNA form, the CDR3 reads TGTGCCAGCAGATTTGGGGGGTTCGACTATGGCTACACCTTC. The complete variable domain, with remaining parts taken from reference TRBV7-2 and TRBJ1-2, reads GAGVSQSPSNKVTEKGKDVELRCDPISGHTALYWYRQSLGQGLEFLIYFQGNSAPDKSGLPSDRFSAERTGGSVSTLTIQRTQQEDSAVYLCASRFGGFDYGYTFGSGTRLTVV.

The DNA of the CDR3 is TGTGCCAGCAGCGTAGGTCTAATCTCCTACGAGCAGTACTTC. Amino acids: CASSVGLISYEQYF. The chain carries TRBV9 and TRBJ2-7; D gene ambiguous. The CDR3 spans 14 residues. Trimming left V 0 bases short and J 0 bases short, with 7 bases between. Germline V gives CDR1 SGDLS, CDR2 YYNGEE.

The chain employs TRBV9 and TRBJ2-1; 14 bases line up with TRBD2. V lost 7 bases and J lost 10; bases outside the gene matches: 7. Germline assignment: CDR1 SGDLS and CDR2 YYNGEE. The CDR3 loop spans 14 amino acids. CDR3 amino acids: CASGGTSGRREQFF. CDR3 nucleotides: TGTGCCAGCGGCGGGACTAGCGGGAGACGCGAGCAGTTCTTC.

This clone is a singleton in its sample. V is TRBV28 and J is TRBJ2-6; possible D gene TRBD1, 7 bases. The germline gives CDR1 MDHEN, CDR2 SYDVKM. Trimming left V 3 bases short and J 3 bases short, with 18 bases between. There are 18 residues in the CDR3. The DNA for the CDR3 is TGTGCCAGCAGTTTTGGAGGGACAGCCCAATTTGGGGCCAACGTCCTGACTTTC. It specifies CASSFGGTAQFGANVLTF.

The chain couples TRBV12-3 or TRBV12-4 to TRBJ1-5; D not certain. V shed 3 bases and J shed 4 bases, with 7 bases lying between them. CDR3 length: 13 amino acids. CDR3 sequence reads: CASSFSVNQPQHF. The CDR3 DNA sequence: TGTGCCAGCAGTTTTTCCGTGAATCAGCCCCAGCATTTT.